Below are 20 T cell receptor beta chains sequenced from a single sample in a study of blood T cell repertoires in COVID-19. The protocol was immunoSEQ multiplex PCR, while the TCRdb copy is restricted to in-frame clones and leaves out a portion. In the table there are 150,000 to 200,000 clones, about four fifths of which are singletons. Sequencing was carried out using peripheral blood. The receptors stem from a man aged 55-75 years with active or convalescent COVID-19.

This clone showed up just a few times. CDR3 DNA sequence: TGTGCCAGCAGCCGTCTAGCGGGCTCGAACACCGGGGAGCTGTTTTTT. This encodes CASSRLAGSNTGELFF. The chain joins TRBV5-4 to TRBJ2-2, with TRBD2 identical over 8 bases. Germline CDR1 is SGHNT and CDR2 is YYREEE (reference sequence). This CDR3 region has 16 residues. The V segment lost 4 bases and the J segment 0 bases; nucleotides outside the gene matches: 5. Together with reference TRBV5-4 and TRBJ2-2, the CDR3 gives the full variable domain: ETGVTQSPTHLIKTRGQQVTLRCSSQSGHNTVSWYQQALGQGPQFIFQYYREEENGRGNFPPRFSGLQFPNYSSELNVNALELDDSALYLCASSRLAGSNTGELFFGEGSRLTVL.

V gene TRBV5-1 combines with J gene TRBJ2-1, with D possibly being TRBD2 (5 bases). The CDR3 covers 14 residues. Trimming left V 5 bases short and J 1 base short, with 10 bases between. Germline CDR1 and CDR2: SGHRS and YFSETQ. For the CDR3, the DNA is TGCGCCAGCAGAACCAGCGGATCCTACAATGAGCAGTTCTTC. This gives the protein CASRTSGSYNEQFF.

This chain uses TRBV2 with TRBJ1-4; 7 bases fit TRBD1. V lost 6 bases, J lost 3 bases, and 4 bases stayed unmatched. Germline CDR1 reads SNHLY; CDR2 reads FYNNEI. The CDR3 totals 14 residues. CDR3 region: CASREQGPNEKLFF. The CDR3 DNA reads as TGTGCCAGCAGGGAACAGGGGCCTAATGAAAAACTGTTTTTT.

The chain joins TRBV20-1 to TRBJ2-7; 7 positions agree with TRBD1. Germline V lookup: CDR1 DFQATT, CDR2 SNEGSKA (reference sequence). V was pared by 6 bases and J by 3 bases, with 2 bases of the junction left unmatched. The CDR3 is 11 amino acids. The CDR3 region is CSAGDSYEQYF. CDR3 coding DNA: TGCAGTGCGGGGGACAGCTACGAGCAGTACTTC.

The V call is TRBV3-1 (or the pseudogene TRBV3-2), the J call TRBJ2-7; 10 nucleotides agree with TRBD2. Germline values: CDR1 LGHDT, CDR2 YNNKEL (reference sequence). This CDR3 region has 17 residues. The junction had 10 bases not matched to a gene; V was cut back by 1 base and J by 4 bases. This CDR3 reads CASSQGWRGLADYEQYF. The CDR3 DNA reads as TGTGCCAGCAGCCAAGGTTGGCGTGGACTAGCGGATTACGAGCAGTACTTC.

The chain joins TRBV6-5 to TRBJ1-6; weak D call: TRBD1 (6 bases). Between the trimmed V and J ends, which lost 6 bases and 9 bases, there was a span of 15 bases. Germline lookup yields CDR1 MNHEY and CDR2 SVGAGI. CDR3 length: 14 amino acids. The CDR3 here is CASSPQGLGSPLHF. CDR3 DNA: TGTGCCAGCAGCCCCCAGGGGCTTGGTTCACCCCTCCACTTT.

The J gene is TRBJ2-7, the V gene TRBV5-1, with TRBD1 as a possible D gene (6 bases). Germline lookup yields CDR1 SGHRS and CDR2 YFSETQ. V was cut by 5 bases and J by 0 bases, with 9 bases left in between. The CDR3 has 13 residues. DNA of the CDR3: TGCGCCAGCAGAGACAGGAACTCCTACGAGCAGTACTTC. Residues: CASRDRNSYEQYF.

This chain joins TRBV2 and TRBJ2-6; D is unclear. Trimming cost V 11 bases and J 0 bases, with 8 bases left between them. CDR3 length equals 13 residues. Germline lookup yields CDR1 SNHLY and CDR2 FYNNEI. This chain's CDR3 is CAGVDSGANVLTF. The CDR3 region has the DNA TGTGCCGGAGTGGACTCTGGGGCCAACGTCCTGACTTTC.

This clone was detected a few times. DNA of the CDR3: TGTGCCAGCAGTTCTCAGATGAACACTGAAGCTTTCTTT. Translating gives CASSSQMNTEAFF. V usage is TRBV28 and J usage is TRBJ1-1; D is uncertain. CDR1 is MDHEN and CDR2 is SYDVKM in the germline V gene. Trimming took off 4 bases at V and 0 bases at J, with 6 bases between the two ends. The CDR3 contains 13 residues.

This clone turned up a few times. This chain uses TRBV2 with TRBJ2-1; 13 bases align to TRBD2. The CDR3 length is 15 residues. The germline CDR1 and CDR2 sequences are SNHLY and FYNNEI. The V gene end was trimmed by 6 bases and the J gene end by 7 bases; junction bases not matched to a gene: 6. The CDR3 region is CASSPGLAGANEQFF. The CDR3 bases are TGTGCCAGCAGCCCCGGACTAGCGGGAGCGAATGAGCAGTTCTTC. The full variable domain, with the rest looked up from reference TRBV2 and TRBJ2-1, is EPEVTQTPSHQVTQMGQEVILRCVPISNHLYFYWYRQILGQKVEFLVSFYNNEISEKSEIFDDQFSVERPDGSNFTLKIRSTKLEDSAMYFCASSPGLAGANEQFFGPGTRLTVL.

The rearrangement uses TRBV5-6 and TRBJ2-1; 7 nucleotides align to TRBD2. CDR1 and CDR2 (germline): SGHDT, YYEEEE. V lost 4 bases, J lost 2 bases, and 9 bases stayed unmatched. The CDR3 runs 16 residues. The CDR3 here is CASSGTIENPYNEQFF. The CDR3 nucleotides read TGTGCCAGCAGCGGGACTATTGAGAATCCCTACAATGAGCAGTTCTTC.

This chain connects TRBV10-3 to TRBJ2-5, with D perhaps matching TRBD1 (6 bases). The germline V gene has CDR1 ENHRY and CDR2 SYGVKD. The CDR3 totals 14 residues. V dropped 5 bases and J dropped 1 base, with 11 bases sitting between them. The CDR3 protein is CAISPGTIQETQYF. DNA of the CDR3: TGTGCCATCAGTCCCGGGACAATCCAAGAGACCCAGTACTTC.

The chain couples TRBV18 to TRBJ2-7; 10 nucleotides line up with TRBD1. CDR1 KGHSH and CDR2 LQKENI come from the germline V gene. This CDR3 is 15 amino acids long. With 4 bases clipped from V and 6 bases from J, the junction kept 9 bases outside the gene matches. The CDR3 is CASSLGDRGPTEQYF. The CDR3 region has the DNA TGTGCCAGCTCACTGGGAGACAGGGGGCCAACCGAGCAGTACTTC.

The chain has TRBV9 and TRBJ2-7; TRBD2 aligns across 7 bases. Germline V lookup: CDR1 SGDLS, CDR2 YYNGEE. This CDR3 has 14 residues. The V segment lost 1 base and the J segment 10 bases; nucleotides outside the gene matches: 11. CDR3 sequence (DNA): TGTGCCAGCAGCGTAAGCACTAGCGAGATAGAACAGTACTTC. As protein: CASSVSTSEIEQYF.

This sequence joins TRBV19 and TRBJ2-7; 7 positions agree with TRBD1. Per the germline V gene, CDR1 is LNHDA and CDR2 is SQIVND (reference sequence). The CDR3 consists of 15 residues. Unmatched junction bases numbered 7, after V lost 3 bases and J lost 2 bases. The CDR3 sequence: CASSIGTAIAYEQYF. The CDR3 DNA sequence: TGTGCCAGTAGTATCGGGACAGCCATAGCCTACGAGCAGTACTTC.

The rearrangement uses TRBV10-3 and TRBJ2-3; 12 bases fit TRBD2. There are 17 residues in the CDR3. Germline values: CDR1 ENHRY, CDR2 SYGVKD. V lost 2 bases, J lost 3 bases, and 6 bases stayed unmatched. The CDR3 sequence: CAISEMMTSGRTDTQYF. In DNA form, the CDR3 reads TGTGCCATCAGTGAGATGATGACTAGCGGGAGAACAGATACGCAGTATTTT.

In its sample, this clone was seen once. The chain links TRBV27 to TRBJ2-1, with D unclear. Looked up from germline, CDR1 is MNHEY and CDR2 is SMNVEV (reference sequence). V lost 3 bases and J lost 4, with 10 bases in between. The CDR3 spans 14 residues. The CDR3 sequence is CASSLQKRYNEQFF. In DNA, the CDR3 is TGTGCCAGCAGTTTGCAAAAGAGGTACAATGAGCAGTTCTTC.

The chain couples TRBV3-1 (or the pseudogene TRBV3-2) to TRBJ1-1; 8 positions agree with TRBD1. Trimming cost V 6 bases and J 4 bases; bases outside gene matches: 7. Germline V lookup: CDR1 LGHDT, CDR2 YNNKEL (reference sequence). The length of the CDR3 is 14 residues. The CDR3, as DNA: TGTGCCAGCAGGGCAGACAGGGGCGCCACTGAAGCTTTCTTT. This gives the protein CASRADRGATEAFF.

V is TRBV18 and J is TRBJ2-1; 7 positions agree with TRBD2. Germline-derived CDR1 and CDR2 are KGHSH and LQKENI. The CDR3 loop spans 12 amino acids. V lost 3 bases to trimming and J lost 8 bases; unmatched junction nucleotides: 1. As DNA, the CDR3 is TGTGCCAGCTCACCCCGGGGGGATGAGCAGTTCTTC. It specifies CASSPRGDEQFF.

This chain links TRBV3-1 (or the pseudogene TRBV3-2) with TRBJ1-3, with 7 bases aligning to TRBD1. The CDR3 extends over 16 amino acids. Trimming took 3 bases from V and 0 from J; bases not matched to a gene: 5. Germline CDR1 reads LGHDT; CDR2 reads YNNKEL (reference sequence). The CDR3 loop is CASSHGTEDSGNTIYF. For the CDR3, the DNA is TGTGCCAGCAGCCACGGGACAGAAGACTCTGGAAACACCATATATTTT.